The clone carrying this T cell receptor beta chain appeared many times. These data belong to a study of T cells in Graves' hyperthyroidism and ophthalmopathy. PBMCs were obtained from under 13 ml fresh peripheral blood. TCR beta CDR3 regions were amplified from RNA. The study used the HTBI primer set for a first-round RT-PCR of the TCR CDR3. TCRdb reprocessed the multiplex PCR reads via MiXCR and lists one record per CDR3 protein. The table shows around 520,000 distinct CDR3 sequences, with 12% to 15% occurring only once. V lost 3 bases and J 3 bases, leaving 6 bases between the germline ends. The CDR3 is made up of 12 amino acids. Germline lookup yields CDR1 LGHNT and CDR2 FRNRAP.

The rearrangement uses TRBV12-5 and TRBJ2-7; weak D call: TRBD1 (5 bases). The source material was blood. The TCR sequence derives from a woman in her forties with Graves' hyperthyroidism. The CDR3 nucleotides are TGTGCTAGTGGTTTCGACAGCTACGAGCAGTACTTC. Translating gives CASGFDSYEQYF. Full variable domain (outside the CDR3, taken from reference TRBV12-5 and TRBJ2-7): DARVTQTPRHKVTEMGQEVTMRCQPILGHNTVFWYRQTMMQGLELLAYFRNRAPLDDSGMPKDRFSAEMPDATLATLKIQPSEPRDSAVYFCASGFDSYEQYFGPGTRLTVT.